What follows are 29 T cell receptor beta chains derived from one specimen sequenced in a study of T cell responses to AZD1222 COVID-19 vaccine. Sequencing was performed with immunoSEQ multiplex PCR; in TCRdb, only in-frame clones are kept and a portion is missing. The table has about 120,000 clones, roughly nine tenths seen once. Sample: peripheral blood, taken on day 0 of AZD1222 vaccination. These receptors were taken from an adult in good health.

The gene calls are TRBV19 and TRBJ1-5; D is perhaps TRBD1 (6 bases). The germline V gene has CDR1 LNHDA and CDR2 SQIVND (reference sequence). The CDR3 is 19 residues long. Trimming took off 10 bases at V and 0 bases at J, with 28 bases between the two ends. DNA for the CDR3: TGTGCCATAAGGGTAACGGGGGCTACGAACCCCTATAGCAATCAGCCCCAGCATTTT. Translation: CAIRVTGATNPYSNQPQHF.

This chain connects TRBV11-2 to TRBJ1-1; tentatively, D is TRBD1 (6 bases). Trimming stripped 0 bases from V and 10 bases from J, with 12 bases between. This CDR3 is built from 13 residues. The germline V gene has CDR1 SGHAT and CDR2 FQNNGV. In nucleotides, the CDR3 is TGTGCCAGCAGCTTAGAATCACAGGGTAGAGCTTTCTTT. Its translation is CASSLESQGRAFF.

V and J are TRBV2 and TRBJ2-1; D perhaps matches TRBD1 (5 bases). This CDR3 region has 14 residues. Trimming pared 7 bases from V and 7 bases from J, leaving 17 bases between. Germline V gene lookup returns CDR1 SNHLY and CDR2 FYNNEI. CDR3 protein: CASTQSRAENEQFF. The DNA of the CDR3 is TGTGCCAGCACGCAGAGCAGGGCAGAGAATGAGCAGTTCTTC. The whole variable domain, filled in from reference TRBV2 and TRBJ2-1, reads EPEVTQTPSHQVTQMGQEVILRCVPISNHLYFYWYRQILGQKVEFLVSFYNNEISEKSEIFDDQFSVERPDGSNFTLKIRSTKLEDSAMYFCASTQSRAENEQFFGPGTRLTVL.

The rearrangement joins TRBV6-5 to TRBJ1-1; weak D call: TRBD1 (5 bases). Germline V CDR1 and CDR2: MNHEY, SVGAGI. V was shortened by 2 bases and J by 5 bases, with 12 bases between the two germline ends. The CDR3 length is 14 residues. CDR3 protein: CASSYGGGWTEAFF. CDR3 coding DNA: TGTGCCAGCAGTTACGGGGGGGGTTGGACTGAAGCTTTCTTT.

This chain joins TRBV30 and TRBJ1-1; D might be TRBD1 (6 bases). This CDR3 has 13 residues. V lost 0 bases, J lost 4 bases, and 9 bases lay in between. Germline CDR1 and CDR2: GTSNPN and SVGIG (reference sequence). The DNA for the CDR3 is TGTGCCTGGAGTGTTCAGGGGTTCACTGAAGCTTTCTTT. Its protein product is CAWSVQGFTEAFF.

CDR3: CASRLAGVQETQYF. The CDR3 bases are TGTGCCAGCCGACTAGCGGGAGTCCAAGAGACCCAGTACTTC. The V gene is TRBV27, the J gene TRBJ2-5; TRBD2 aligns across 12 bases. J lost 1 base, V lost 8 bases, and 2 bases had no gene match. CDR3 length: 14 amino acids. Germline loops: CDR1 MNHEY, CDR2 SMNVEV (reference sequence).

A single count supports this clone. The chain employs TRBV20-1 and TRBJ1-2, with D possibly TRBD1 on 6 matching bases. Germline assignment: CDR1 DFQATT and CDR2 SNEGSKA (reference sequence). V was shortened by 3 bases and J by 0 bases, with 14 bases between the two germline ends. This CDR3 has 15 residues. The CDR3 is CSASSGQPTNYGYTF. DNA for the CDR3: TGCAGTGCTAGTTCCGGACAGCCAACTAACTATGGCTACACCTTC.

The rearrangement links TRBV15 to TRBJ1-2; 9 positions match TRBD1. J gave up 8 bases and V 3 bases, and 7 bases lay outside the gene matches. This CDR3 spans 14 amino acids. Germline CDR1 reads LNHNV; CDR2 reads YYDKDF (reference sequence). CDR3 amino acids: CATSREQGARGYTF. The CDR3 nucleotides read TGTGCCACCAGCAGGGAACAGGGGGCGCGGGGCTACACCTTC.

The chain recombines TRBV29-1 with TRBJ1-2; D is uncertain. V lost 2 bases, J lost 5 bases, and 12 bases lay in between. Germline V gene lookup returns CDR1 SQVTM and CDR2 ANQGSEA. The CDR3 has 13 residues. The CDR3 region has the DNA TGCAGCGTTGAACGCCACGGGATTTATGGCTACACCTTC. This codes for CSVERHGIYGYTF.

The CDR3: CASSITSPTGELFF. CDR3 sequence (DNA): TGTGCCAGTAGTATAACGTCCCCCACCGGGGAGCTGTTTTTT. The rearrangement uses TRBV19 and TRBJ2-2, with D hard to call. The germline V gene has CDR1 LNHDA and CDR2 SQIVND (reference sequence). The V gene lost 2 bases and the J gene lost 4 bases, with 8 bases spanning the gap. This CDR3 is built from 14 residues. Looking up the rest from reference TRBV19 and TRBJ2-2 gives the full variable domain: DGGITQSPKYLFRKEGQNVTLSCEQNLNHDAMYWYRQDPGQGLRLIYYSQIVNDFQKGDIAEGYSVSREKKESFPLTVTSAQKNPTAFYLCASSITSPTGELFFGEGSRLTVL.

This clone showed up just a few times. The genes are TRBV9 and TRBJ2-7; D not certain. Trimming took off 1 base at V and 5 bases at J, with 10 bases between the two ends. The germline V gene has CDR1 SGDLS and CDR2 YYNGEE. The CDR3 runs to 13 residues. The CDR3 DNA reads TGTGCCAGCAGCGTAACACTGTCGGACGAGCAGTACTTC. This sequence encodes CASSVTLSDEQYF.

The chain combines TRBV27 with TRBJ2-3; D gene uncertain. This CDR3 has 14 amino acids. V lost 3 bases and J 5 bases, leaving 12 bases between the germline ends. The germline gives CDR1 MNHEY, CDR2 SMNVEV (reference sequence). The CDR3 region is CASSFQSLGDTQYF. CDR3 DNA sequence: TGTGCCAGCAGTTTCCAGAGTCTAGGAGATACGCAGTATTTT.

The CDR3 reads CSVGKSGGSDTQYF. Written as DNA, the CDR3 is TGCAGCGTAGGAAAGTCGGGGGGTTCAGATACGCAGTATTTT. V usage is TRBV29-1 and J usage is TRBJ2-3; 7 nucleotides line up with TRBD2. The J segment lost 4 bases and the V segment lost 6 bases, leaving 10 bases of the junction unmatched. The CDR3 length is 14 residues. Germline-derived CDR1 and CDR2 are SQVTM and ANQGSEA.

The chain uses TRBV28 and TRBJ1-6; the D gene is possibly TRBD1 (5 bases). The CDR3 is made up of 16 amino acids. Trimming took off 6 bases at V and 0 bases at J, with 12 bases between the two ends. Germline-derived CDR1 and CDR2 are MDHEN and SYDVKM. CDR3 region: CASSHRSSSYNSPLHF. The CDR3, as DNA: TGTGCCAGCAGCCACAGGTCAAGCTCCTATAATTCACCCCTCCACTTT. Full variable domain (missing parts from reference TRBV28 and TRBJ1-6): DVKVTQSSRYLVKRTGEKVFLECVQDMDHENMFWYRQDPGLGLRLIYFSYDVKMKEKGDIPEGYSVSREKKERFSLILESASTNQTSMYLCASSHRSSSYNSPLHFGNGTRLTVT.

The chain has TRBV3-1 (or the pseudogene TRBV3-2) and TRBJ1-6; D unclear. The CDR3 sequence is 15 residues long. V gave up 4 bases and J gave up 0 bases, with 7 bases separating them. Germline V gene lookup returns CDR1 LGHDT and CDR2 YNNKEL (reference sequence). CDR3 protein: CASSRTDSYNSPLHF. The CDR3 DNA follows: TGTGCCAGCAGCCGGACGGACTCCTATAATTCACCCCTCCACTTT.

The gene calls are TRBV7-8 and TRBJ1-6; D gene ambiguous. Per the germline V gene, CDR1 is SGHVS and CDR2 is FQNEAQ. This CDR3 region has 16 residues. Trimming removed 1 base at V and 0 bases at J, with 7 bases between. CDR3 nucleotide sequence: TGTGCCAGCAGCTTAGGGAGGAGCTCCTATAATTCACCCCTCCACTTT. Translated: CASSLGRSSYNSPLHF.

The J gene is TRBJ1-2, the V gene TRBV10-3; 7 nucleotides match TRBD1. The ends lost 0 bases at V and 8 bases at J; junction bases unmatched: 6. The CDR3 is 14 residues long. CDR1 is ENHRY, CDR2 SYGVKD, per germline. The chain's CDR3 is CAISESVTGRGYTF. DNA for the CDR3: TGTGCCATCAGTGAGTCTGTGACAGGGAGAGGCTACACCTTC.

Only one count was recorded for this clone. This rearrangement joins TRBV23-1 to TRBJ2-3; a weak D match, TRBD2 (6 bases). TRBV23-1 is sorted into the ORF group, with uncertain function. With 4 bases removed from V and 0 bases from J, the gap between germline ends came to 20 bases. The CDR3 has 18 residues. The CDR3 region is CASSPRDSREASTDTQYF. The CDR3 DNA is TGCGCCAGCAGTCCCCGGGACTCCCGAGAGGCTAGCACAGATACGCAGTATTTT.

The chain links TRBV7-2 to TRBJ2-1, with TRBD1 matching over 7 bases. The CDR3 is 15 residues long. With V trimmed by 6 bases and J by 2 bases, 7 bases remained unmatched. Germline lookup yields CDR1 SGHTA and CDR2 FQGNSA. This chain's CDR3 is CASRLKGGAYNEQFF. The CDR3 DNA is TGTGCCAGCAGATTGAAAGGGGGCGCCTACAATGAGCAGTTCTTC.

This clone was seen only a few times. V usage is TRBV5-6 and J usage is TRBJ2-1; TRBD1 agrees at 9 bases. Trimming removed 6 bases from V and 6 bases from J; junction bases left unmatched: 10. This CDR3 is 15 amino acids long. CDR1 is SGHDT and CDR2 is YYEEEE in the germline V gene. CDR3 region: CASMIGTGPFNEQFF. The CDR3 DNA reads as TGTGCCAGCATGATTGGGACAGGGCCCTTCAATGAGCAGTTCTTC.

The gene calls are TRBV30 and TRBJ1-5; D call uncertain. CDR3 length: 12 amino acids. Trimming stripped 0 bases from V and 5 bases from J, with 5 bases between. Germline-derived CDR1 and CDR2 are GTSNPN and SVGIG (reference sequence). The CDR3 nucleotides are TGTGCCTGGAGTGTACAAGATCAGCCCCAGCATTTT. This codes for CAWSVQDQPQHF. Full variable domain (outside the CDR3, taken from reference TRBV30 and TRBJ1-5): SQTIHQWPATLVQPVGSPLSLECTVEGTSNPNLYWYRQAAGRGLQLLFYSVGIGQISSEVPQNLSASRPQDRQFILSSKKLLLSDSGFYLCAWSVQDQPQHFGDGTRLSIL.

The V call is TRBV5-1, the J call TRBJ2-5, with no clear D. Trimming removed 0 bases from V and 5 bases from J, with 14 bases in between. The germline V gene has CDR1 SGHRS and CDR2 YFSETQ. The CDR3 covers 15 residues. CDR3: CASSLGTDHPETQYF. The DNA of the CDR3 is TGCGCCAGCAGCTTGGGGACGGATCATCCGGAGACCCAGTACTTC.

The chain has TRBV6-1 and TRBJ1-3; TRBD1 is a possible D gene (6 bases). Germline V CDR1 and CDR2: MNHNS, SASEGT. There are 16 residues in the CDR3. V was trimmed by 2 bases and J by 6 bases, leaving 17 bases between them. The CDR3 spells CASSESRGPIINTIYF. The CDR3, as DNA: TGTGCCAGCAGTGAATCCAGGGGCCCCATTATAAACACCATATATTTT.

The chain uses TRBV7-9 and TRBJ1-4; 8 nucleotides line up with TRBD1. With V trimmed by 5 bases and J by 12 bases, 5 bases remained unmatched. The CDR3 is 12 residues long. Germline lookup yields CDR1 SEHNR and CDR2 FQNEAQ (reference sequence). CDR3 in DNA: TGTGCCAGCAGCACCGACAGGGGCGAACTGTTTTTT. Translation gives CASSTDRGELFF.

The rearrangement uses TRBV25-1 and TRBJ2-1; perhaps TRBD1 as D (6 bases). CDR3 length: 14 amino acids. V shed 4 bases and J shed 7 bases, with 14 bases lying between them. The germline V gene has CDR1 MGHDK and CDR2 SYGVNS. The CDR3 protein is CASSAAGTTNEQFF. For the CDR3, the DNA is TGTGCCAGCAGTGCAGCCGGGACAACGAATGAGCAGTTCTTC.

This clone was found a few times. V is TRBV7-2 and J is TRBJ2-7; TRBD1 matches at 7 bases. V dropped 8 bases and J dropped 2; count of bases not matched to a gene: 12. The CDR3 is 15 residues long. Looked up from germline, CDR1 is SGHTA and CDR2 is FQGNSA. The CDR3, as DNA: TGTGCCAGCCATAAGACTTCGCAGGGGGCCTACGAGCAGTACTTC. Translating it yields CASHKTSQGAYEQYF.

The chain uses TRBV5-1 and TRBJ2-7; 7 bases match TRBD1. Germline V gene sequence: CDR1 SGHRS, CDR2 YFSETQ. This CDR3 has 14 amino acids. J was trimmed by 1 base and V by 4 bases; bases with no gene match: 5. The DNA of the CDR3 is TGCGCCAGCAGCCGACAGGGACAGTCCTACGAGCAGTACTTC. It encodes CASSRQGQSYEQYF.

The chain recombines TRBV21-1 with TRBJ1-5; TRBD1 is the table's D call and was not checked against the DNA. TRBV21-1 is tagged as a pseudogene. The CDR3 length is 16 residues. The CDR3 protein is CASSADSTGSDQPQHF. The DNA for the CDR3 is TGTGCCAGCAGCGCGGACTCGACAGGGAGCGATCAGCCCCAGCATTTT.

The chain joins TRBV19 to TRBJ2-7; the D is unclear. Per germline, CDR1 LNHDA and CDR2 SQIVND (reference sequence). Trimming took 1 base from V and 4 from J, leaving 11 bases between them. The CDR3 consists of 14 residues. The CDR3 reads CASSIVPGSYEQYF. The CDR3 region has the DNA TGTGCCAGTAGTATAGTCCCAGGCTCATACGAGCAGTACTTC. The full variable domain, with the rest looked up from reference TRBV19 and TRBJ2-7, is DGGITQSPKYLFRKEGQNVTLSCEQNLNHDAMYWYRQDPGQGLRLIYYSQIVNDFQKGDIAEGYSVSREKKESFPLTVTSAQKNPTAFYLCASSIVPGSYEQYFGPGTRLTVT.